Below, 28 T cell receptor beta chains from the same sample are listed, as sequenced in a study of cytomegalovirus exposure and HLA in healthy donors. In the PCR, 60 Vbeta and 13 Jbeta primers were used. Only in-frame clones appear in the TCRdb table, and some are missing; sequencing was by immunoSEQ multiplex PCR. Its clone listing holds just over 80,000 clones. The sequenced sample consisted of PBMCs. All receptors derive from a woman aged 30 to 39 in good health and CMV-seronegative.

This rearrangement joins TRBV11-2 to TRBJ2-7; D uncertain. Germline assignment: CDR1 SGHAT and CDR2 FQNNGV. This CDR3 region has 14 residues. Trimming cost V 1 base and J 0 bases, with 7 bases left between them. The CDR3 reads CASSLGGPSYEQYF. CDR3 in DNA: TGTGCCAGCAGCTTAGGCGGCCCCTCCTACGAGCAGTACTTC.

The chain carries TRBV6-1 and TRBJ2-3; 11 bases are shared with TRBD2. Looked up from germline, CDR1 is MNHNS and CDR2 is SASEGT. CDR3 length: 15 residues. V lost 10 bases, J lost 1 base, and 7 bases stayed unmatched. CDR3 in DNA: TGTGCCACCCTGAAGACTAGCGGGGGCACAGATACGCAGTATTTT. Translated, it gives CATLKTSGGTDTQYF.

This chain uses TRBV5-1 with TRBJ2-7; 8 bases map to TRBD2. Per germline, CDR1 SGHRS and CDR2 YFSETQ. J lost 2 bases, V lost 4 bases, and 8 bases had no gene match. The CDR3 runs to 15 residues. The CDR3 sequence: CASSPLAGFAYEQYF. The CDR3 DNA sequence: TGCGCCAGCAGCCCCTTAGCGGGATTCGCCTACGAGCAGTACTTC.

The CDR3 reads CASSQGGGPYEQYF. Here the CDR3 DNA reads TGCGCCAGCAGCCAAGGAGGGGGCCCCTACGAGCAGTACTTC. The rearrangement links TRBV4-1 to TRBJ2-7; 7 positions agree with TRBD1. The CDR3 is 14 amino acids. CDR1 is MGHRA and CDR2 is YSYEKL in the germline V gene. With 1 base clipped from V and 2 bases from J, the junction kept 2 bases outside the gene matches.

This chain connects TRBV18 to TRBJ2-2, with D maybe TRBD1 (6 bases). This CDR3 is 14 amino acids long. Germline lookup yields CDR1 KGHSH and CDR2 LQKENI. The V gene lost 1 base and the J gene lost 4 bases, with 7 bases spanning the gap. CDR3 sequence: CASSPRGGTGELFF. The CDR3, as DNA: TGTGCCAGCTCACCACGAGGGGGCACCGGGGAGCTGTTTTTT.

The CDR3 DNA sequence: TGCGCCAGCAGCCCCGGGACAGGGCACGAGCAGTACTTC. Amino acids: CASSPGTGHEQYF. V gene TRBV5-1 combines with J gene TRBJ2-7; 9 positions agree with TRBD1. Germline V gene lookup returns CDR1 SGHRS and CDR2 YFSETQ. V dropped 4 bases and J dropped 5; count of bases not matched to a gene: 4. The CDR3 spans 13 residues.

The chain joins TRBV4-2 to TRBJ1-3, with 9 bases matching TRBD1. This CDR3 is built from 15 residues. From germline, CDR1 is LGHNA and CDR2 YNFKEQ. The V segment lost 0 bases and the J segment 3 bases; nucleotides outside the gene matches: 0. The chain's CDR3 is CASSQEGQGGNTIYF. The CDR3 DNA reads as TGTGCCAGCAGCCAAGAGGGACAGGGTGGAAACACCATATATTTT.

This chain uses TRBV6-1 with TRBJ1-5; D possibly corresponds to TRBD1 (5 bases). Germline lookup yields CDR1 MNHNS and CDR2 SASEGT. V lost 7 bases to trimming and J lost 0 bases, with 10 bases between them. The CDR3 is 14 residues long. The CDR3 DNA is TGTGCCAGCAAACCCGACAGTAGCAATCAGCCCCAGCATTTT. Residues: CASKPDSSNQPQHF.

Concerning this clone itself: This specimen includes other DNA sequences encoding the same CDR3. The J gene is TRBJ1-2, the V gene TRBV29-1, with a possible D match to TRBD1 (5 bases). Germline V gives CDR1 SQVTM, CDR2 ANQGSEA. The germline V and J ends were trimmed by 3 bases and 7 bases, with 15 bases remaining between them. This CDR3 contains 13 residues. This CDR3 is CSVEEGRVSGYTF. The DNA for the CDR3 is TGCAGCGTTGAGGAGGGGCGCGTCTCTGGCTACACCTTC.

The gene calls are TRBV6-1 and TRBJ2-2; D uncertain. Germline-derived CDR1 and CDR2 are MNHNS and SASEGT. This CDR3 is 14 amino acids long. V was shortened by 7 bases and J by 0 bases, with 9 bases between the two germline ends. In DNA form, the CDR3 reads TGTGCCAGCACAGAGACACCGAACACCGGGGAGCTGTTTTTT. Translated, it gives CASTETPNTGELFF.

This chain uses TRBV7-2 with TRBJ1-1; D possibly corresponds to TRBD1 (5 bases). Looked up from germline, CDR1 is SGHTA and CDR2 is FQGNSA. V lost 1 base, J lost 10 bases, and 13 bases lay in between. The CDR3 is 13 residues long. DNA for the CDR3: TGTGCCAGCAGCTTAGGGGGGAGGTCGCTAGCTTTCTTT. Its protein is CASSLGGRSLAFF.

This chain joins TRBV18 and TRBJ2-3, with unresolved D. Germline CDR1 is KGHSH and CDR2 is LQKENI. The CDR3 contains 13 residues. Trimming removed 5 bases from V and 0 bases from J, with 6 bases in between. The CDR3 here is CASSAGSTDTQYF. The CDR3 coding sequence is TGTGCCAGCTCAGCAGGTAGCACAGATACGCAGTATTTT.

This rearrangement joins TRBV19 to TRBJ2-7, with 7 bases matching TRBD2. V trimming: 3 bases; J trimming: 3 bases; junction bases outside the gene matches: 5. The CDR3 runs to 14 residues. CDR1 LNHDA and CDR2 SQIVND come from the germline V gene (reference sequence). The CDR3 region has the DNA TGTGCCAGTAGTATGGGTCTAGCGGACTACGAGCAGTACTTC. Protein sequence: CASSMGLADYEQYF.

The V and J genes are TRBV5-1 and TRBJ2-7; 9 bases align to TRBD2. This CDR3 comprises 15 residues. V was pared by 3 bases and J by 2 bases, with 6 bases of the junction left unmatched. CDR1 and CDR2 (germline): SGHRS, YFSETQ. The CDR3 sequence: CASSSLGLAPYEQYF. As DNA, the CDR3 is TGCGCCAGCAGCTCGCTTGGACTAGCGCCCTACGAGCAGTACTTC. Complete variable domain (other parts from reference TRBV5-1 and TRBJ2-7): KAGVTQTPRYLIKTRGQQVTLSCSPISGHRSVSWYQQTPGQGLQFLFEYFSETQRNKGNFPGRFSGRQFSNSRSEMNVSTLELGDSALYLCASSSLGLAPYEQYFGPGTRLTVT.

In DNA, the CDR3 is TGTGCCAGCAGCCCCCGAGGGTTGGCGGGGGTCCTTGATGAGCAGTTCTTC. Protein sequence: CASSPRGLAGVLDEQFF. The V gene is TRBV5-6, the J gene TRBJ2-1, with 7 bases identical to TRBD2. This CDR3 contains 17 residues. Trimming at V came to 4 bases and at J to 8 bases, leaving 18 bases not matched to a gene. Germline V lookup: CDR1 SGHDT, CDR2 YYEEEE.

Here the CDR3 DNA reads TGTGCCAGCAGCTTACGAGCTAGCGGATATACCTACGAGCAGTACTTC. This codes for CASSLRASGYTYEQYF. The V call is TRBV11-2, the J call TRBJ2-7, with 7 positions matching TRBD2. V lost 2 bases, J lost 2 bases, and 9 bases stayed unmatched. Germline CDR1 SGHAT, CDR2 FQNNGV. The CDR3 is made up of 16 amino acids.

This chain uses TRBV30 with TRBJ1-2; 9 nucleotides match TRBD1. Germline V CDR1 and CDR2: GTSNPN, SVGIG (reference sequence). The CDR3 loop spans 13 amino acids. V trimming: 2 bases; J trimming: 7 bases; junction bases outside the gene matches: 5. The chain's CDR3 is CAWSPQGAVGYTF. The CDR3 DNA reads TGTGCCTGGAGTCCACAGGGGGCGGTTGGCTACACCTTC.

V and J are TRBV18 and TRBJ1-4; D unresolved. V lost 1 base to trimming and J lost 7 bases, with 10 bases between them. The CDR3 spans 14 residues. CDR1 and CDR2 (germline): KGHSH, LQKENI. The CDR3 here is CASSPLLSPEKLFF. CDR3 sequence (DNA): TGTGCCAGCTCACCACTTTTATCTCCTGAAAAACTGTTTTTT.

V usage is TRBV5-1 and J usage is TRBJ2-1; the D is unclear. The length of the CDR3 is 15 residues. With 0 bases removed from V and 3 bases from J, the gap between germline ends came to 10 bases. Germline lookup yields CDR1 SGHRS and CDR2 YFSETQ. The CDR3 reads CASSLGEVDYNEQFF. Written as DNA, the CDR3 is TGCGCCAGCAGCTTGGGAGAGGTGGACTACAATGAGCAGTTCTTC.

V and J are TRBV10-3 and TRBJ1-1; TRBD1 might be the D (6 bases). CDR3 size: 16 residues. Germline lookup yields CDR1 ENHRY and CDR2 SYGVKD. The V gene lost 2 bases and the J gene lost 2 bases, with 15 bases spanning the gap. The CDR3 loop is CAISEPGQFGNTEAFF. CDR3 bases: TGTGCCATCAGTGAGCCCGGACAGTTTGGTAACACTGAAGCTTTCTTT.

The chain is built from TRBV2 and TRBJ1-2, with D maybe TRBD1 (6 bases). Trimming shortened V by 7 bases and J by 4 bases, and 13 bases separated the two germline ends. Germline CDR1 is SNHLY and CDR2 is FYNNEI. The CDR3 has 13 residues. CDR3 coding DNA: TGTGCCAGCACCGGCGGACAGTCCTATGGCTACACCTTC. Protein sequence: CASTGGQSYGYTF. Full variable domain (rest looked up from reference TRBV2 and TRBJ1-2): EPEVTQTPSHQVTQMGQEVILRCVPISNHLYFYWYRQILGQKVEFLVSFYNNEISEKSEIFDDQFSVERPDGSNFTLKIRSTKLEDSAMYFCASTGGQSYGYTFGSGTRLTVV.

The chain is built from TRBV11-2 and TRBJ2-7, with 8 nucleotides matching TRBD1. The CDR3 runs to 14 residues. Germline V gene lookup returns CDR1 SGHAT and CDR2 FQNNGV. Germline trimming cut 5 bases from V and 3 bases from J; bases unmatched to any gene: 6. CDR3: CASSPQGAVYEQYF. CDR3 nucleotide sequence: TGTGCCAGCAGCCCGCAGGGGGCCGTCTACGAGCAGTACTTC.

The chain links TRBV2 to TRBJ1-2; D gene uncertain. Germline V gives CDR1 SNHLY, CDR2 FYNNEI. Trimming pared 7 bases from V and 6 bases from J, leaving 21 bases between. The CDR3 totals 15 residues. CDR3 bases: TGTGCCAGCAAAGGGAATCTATTATCGAGGGATGGCTACACCTTC. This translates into CASKGNLLSRDGYTF.

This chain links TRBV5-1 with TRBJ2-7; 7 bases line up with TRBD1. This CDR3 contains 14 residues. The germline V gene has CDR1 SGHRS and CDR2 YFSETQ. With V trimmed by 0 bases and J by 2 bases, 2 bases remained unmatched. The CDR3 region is CASSLGDSAYEQYF. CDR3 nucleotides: TGCGCCAGCAGCTTGGGGGACAGCGCCTACGAGCAGTACTTC.

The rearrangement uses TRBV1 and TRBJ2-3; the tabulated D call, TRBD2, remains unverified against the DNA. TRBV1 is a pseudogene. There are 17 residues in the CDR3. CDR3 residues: CTSSQVTGGKYTDTQYF. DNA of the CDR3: TGCACCAGCAGCCAAGTAACGGGGGGGAAATACACAGATACGCAGTATTTT.

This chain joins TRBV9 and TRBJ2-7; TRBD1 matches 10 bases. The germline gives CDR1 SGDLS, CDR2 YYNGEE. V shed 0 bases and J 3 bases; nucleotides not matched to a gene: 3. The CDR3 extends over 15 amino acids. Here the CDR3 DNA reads TGTGCCAGCAGCGTAGGGGACAGGGGAATCTACGAGCAGTACTTC. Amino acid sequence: CASSVGDRGIYEQYF.

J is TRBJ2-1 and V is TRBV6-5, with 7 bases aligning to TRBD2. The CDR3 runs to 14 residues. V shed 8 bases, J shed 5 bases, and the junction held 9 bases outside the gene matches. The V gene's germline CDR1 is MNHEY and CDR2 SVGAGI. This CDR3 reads CASRLAVSDNEQFF. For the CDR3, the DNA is TGTGCCAGCCGCCTAGCGGTTAGTGACAATGAGCAGTTCTTC.

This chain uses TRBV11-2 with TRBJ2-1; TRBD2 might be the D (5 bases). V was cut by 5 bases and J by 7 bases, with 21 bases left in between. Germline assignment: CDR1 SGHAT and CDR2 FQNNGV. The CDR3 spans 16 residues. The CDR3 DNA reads TGTGCCAGCAGCACAAATCCGGCGGGCCGATGGAATGAGCAGTTCTTC. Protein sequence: CASSTNPAGRWNEQFF.